The rows below give T cell receptor beta chains drawn from one sample of a study of blood T cell repertoires in COVID-19. The table came from immunoSEQ multiplex PCR; TCRdb's copy has only in-frame clones and leaves some out. Among about 300,000 clones listed, under 90% were seen once. The sequenced sample was peripheral blood. The receptors stem from a woman aged 30 to 39 with COVID-19, enrolled during active disease. The CDR3 runs from the conserved cysteine through the conserved F or W. Fields, in order: CDR3 protein, CDR3 DNA, D gene, V gene, J gene, clone size. The D gene is left open where the match is weak. Expanded clones get a size class; other rows say once, few or many, or leave the size out.

cdr3_aa: CASLSKVRIQYF
cdr3_nt: TGTGCCAGCTTAAGCAAAGTCCGTATTCAGTACTTC
d_call: .
v_call: TRBV2
j_call: TRBJ2-4
clone_size: .

cdr3_aa: CASSLAPTEAHNSPLHF
cdr3_nt: TGTGCCAGCAGCTTAGCTCCGACAGAAGCGCATAATTCACCCCTCCACTTT
d_call: .
v_call: TRBV11-2
j_call: TRBJ1-6
clone_size: .

cdr3_aa: CASSTGSNGYTF
cdr3_nt: TGTGCCAGCAGTACAGGGAGCAATGGCTACACCTTC
d_call: .
v_call: TRBV27
j_call: TRBJ1-2
clone_size: .

cdr3_aa: CASSRGQINEKLFF
cdr3_nt: TGCGCCAGCAGCCGGGGACAGATTAATGAAAAACTGTTTTTT
d_call: TRBD1
v_call: TRBV5-1
j_call: TRBJ1-4
clone_size: .

cdr3_aa: CASRGEGSYEQYF
cdr3_nt: TGTGCCAGCAGGGGTGAGGGCTCCTACGAGCAGTACTTC
d_call: .
v_call: TRBV2
j_call: TRBJ2-7
clone_size: .

cdr3_aa: CASSPSGAGRDEKLFF
cdr3_nt: TGCGCCAGCAGCCCAAGCGGGGCCGGCCGAGATGAAAAACTGTTTTTT
d_call: .
v_call: TRBV4-1
j_call: TRBJ1-4
clone_size: .

cdr3_aa: CASSSMSVHTEAFF
cdr3_nt: TGTGCCAGCAGCTCAATGTCGGTTCACACTGAAGCTTTCTTT
d_call: .
v_call: TRBV7-9
j_call: TRBJ1-1
clone_size: .

cdr3_aa: CASSQAGTRGETQYF
cdr3_nt: TGCGCCAGCAGCCAGGCCGGGACTAGAGGAGAGACCCAGTACTTC
d_call: TRBD2
v_call: TRBV5-1
j_call: TRBJ2-5
clone_size: once

cdr3_aa: CASSAHRNTEAFF
cdr3_nt: TGTGCCAGCAGTGCTCACAGAAACACTGAAGCTTTCTTT
d_call: .
v_call: TRBV25-1
j_call: TRBJ1-1
clone_size: .

cdr3_aa: CASRRTGGRNTEAFF
cdr3_nt: TGCGCCAGCAGAAGGACAGGGGGGAGGAACACTGAAGCTTTCTTT
d_call: TRBD1
v_call: TRBV23-1
j_call: TRBJ1-1
clone_size: .

cdr3_aa: CASSDSGGTGIFLYREKLFF
cdr3_nt: TGTGCCAGCAGTGACTCCGGCGGGACAGGGATATTTTTGTATAGGGAAAAACTGTTTTTT
d_call: TRBD1
v_call: TRBV6-4
j_call: TRBJ1-4
clone_size: .

cdr3_aa: CATSEAGRWGNTIYF
cdr3_nt: TGTGCCACCAGCGAGGCAGGGAGGTGGGGAAACACCATATATTTT
d_call: .
v_call: TRBV15
j_call: TRBJ1-3
clone_size: once

cdr3_aa: CASSLSPRDTQYF
cdr3_nt: TGTGCCAGCAGCCTCTCGCCCAGAGATACGCAGTATTTT
d_call: .
v_call: TRBV2
j_call: TRBJ2-3
clone_size: .

cdr3_aa: CASSGTTLGETQYF
cdr3_nt: TGTGCCAGCAGTGGGACAACCCTTGGGGAGACCCAGTACTTC
d_call: .
v_call: TRBV2
j_call: TRBJ2-5
clone_size: .

cdr3_aa: CASSTTRGDTQYF
cdr3_nt: TGTGCCAGCAGCACGACGCGGGGAGATACGCAGTATTTT
d_call: .
v_call: TRBV11-3
j_call: TRBJ2-3
clone_size: .

cdr3_aa: CASSRNRDRGFYGYTF
cdr3_nt: TGTGCCAGTAGTAGGAACCGGGACAGGGGGTTTTATGGCTACACCTTC
d_call: TRBD1
v_call: TRBV19
j_call: TRBJ1-2
clone_size: .

cdr3_aa: CASSLSGGGQPQHF
cdr3_nt: TGTGCCAGCAGTTTATCAGGGGGTGGTCAGCCCCAGCATTTT
d_call: .
v_call: TRBV27
j_call: TRBJ1-5
clone_size: .

cdr3_aa: CATQDRPGEQYF
cdr3_nt: TGTGCCACTCAGGACCGTCCGGGAGAGCAGTACTTC
d_call: .
v_call: TRBV5-5
j_call: TRBJ2-7
clone_size: few

cdr3_aa: CSVGLGSNRYNEQFF
cdr3_nt: TGCAGCGTTGGACTAGGTTCTAACCGCTACAATGAGCAGTTCTTC
d_call: .
v_call: TRBV29-1
j_call: TRBJ2-1
clone_size: .

cdr3_aa: CASRRADNYGYTF
cdr3_nt: TGTGCCAGCAGGAGGGCGGATAACTATGGCTACACCTTC
d_call: .
v_call: TRBV6-5
j_call: TRBJ1-2
clone_size: .

cdr3_aa: CASSPGDINNEQFF
cdr3_nt: TGCGCCAGCAGCCCCGGCGACATAAACAATGAGCAGTTCTTC
d_call: .
v_call: TRBV5-1
j_call: TRBJ2-1
clone_size: .

cdr3_aa: CASSETVGGLSAQHF
cdr3_nt: TGTGCCAGCAGTGAGACGGTGGGGGGACTCAGTGCCCAGCATTTT
d_call: .
v_call: TRBV2
j_call: TRBJ1-5
clone_size: .

cdr3_aa: CASSKLFEIGQDSNQPQHF
cdr3_nt: TGTGCCAGCAGCAAATTATTTGAGATCGGCCAGGATAGCAATCAGCCCCAGCATTTT
d_call: .
v_call: TRBV21-1
j_call: TRBJ1-5
clone_size: .

cdr3_aa: CASSQTSGGETQYF
cdr3_nt: TGTGCCAGCAGCCAGACTAGCGGGGGGGAGACCCAGTACTTC
d_call: TRBD2
v_call: TRBV11-3
j_call: TRBJ2-5
clone_size: .

cdr3_aa: CASSRKQVEGGTEAFF
cdr3_nt: TGTGCCAGCTCTCGGAAACAGGTTGAAGGGGGCACTGAAGCTTTCTTT
d_call: .
v_call: TRBV18
j_call: TRBJ1-1
clone_size: once

cdr3_aa: CASSASDSQRGPLHF
cdr3_nt: TGTGCCAGCAGCGCCTCGGACAGCCAGCGCGGGCCCCTCCACTTT
d_call: .
v_call: TRBV9
j_call: TRBJ1-6
clone_size: .

cdr3_aa: CASRGQVQNSPLHF
cdr3_nt: TGTGCCAGCAGGGGACAGGTTCAAAATTCACCCCTCCACTTT
d_call: TRBD1
v_call: TRBV6-5
j_call: TRBJ1-6
clone_size: .

cdr3_aa: CATSGGRGIQETQYF
cdr3_nt: TGTGCCACCAGCGGAGGTAGGGGGATCCAAGAGACCCAGTACTTC
d_call: .
v_call: TRBV15
j_call: TRBJ2-5
clone_size: .

cdr3_aa: CASAIWDREKETQYF
cdr3_nt: TGTGCCAGCGCAATATGGGACAGGGAGAAAGAGACCCAGTACTTC
d_call: TRBD1
v_call: TRBV6-5
j_call: TRBJ2-5
clone_size: few

cdr3_aa: CSVEGGLNYGYTF
cdr3_nt: TGCAGCGTTGAGGGGGGACTTAACTATGGCTACACCTTC
d_call: .
v_call: TRBV29-1
j_call: TRBJ1-2
clone_size: .

cdr3_aa: CASSLGSADEKLFF
cdr3_nt: TGTGCCAGCAGTTTGGGGTCAGCGGATGAAAAACTGTTTTTT
d_call: .
v_call: TRBV28
j_call: TRBJ1-4
clone_size: .

cdr3_aa: CASSSPTRKNTGELFF
cdr3_nt: TGTGCCAGCAGCTCACCGACACGGAAGAACACCGGGGAGCTGTTTTTT
d_call: .
v_call: TRBV5-5
j_call: TRBJ2-2
clone_size: .

cdr3_aa: CASSIGGQSAYEQYF
cdr3_nt: TGTGCCAGTAGTATAGGGGGGCAGTCCGCCTACGAGCAGTACTTC
d_call: .
v_call: TRBV19
j_call: TRBJ2-7
clone_size: .

cdr3_aa: CASSLVAGGSLGDTIYF
cdr3_nt: TGCGCCAGCAGCTTGGTCGCAGGGGGCTCGCTGGGTGACACCATATATTTT
d_call: TRBD1
v_call: TRBV5-1
j_call: TRBJ1-3
clone_size: .

cdr3_aa: CASSRLRVTYGYTF
cdr3_nt: TGCGCCAGCAGCCGCCTACGGGTGACCTATGGCTACACCTTC
d_call: .
v_call: TRBV4-1
j_call: TRBJ1-2
clone_size: .

cdr3_aa: CASSQGFNRGANTEAFF
cdr3_nt: TGTGCCAGCAGCCAAGGATTCAACAGGGGCGCGAACACTGAAGCTTTCTTT
d_call: TRBD1
v_call: TRBV3-1/TRBV3-2
j_call: TRBJ1-1
clone_size: .

cdr3_aa: CASSRDRGRGNTIYF
cdr3_nt: TGCGCCAGCAGCCGGGACAGGGGCCGCGGAAACACCATATATTTT
d_call: TRBD1
v_call: TRBV5-1
j_call: TRBJ1-3
clone_size: once

cdr3_aa: CASSVGQDTNQPQHF
cdr3_nt: TGTGCCAGTAGTGTAGGACAGGACACAAATCAGCCCCAGCATTTT
d_call: TRBD1
v_call: TRBV19
j_call: TRBJ1-5
clone_size: .

cdr3_aa: CASSDPLGGPASNEKLFF
cdr3_nt: TGTGCCAGCAGTGATCCCCTCGGCGGCCCGGCATCTAATGAAAAACTGTTTTTT
d_call: .
v_call: TRBV2
j_call: TRBJ1-4
clone_size: once

cdr3_aa: CASRTGGAGYTF
cdr3_nt: TGTGCCAGCAGGACAGGGGGCGCCGGCTACACCTTC
d_call: TRBD1
v_call: TRBV27
j_call: TRBJ1-2
clone_size: .

cdr3_aa: CASSPRGTGGGYGYTF
cdr3_nt: TGTGCCAGCAGCCCCCGTGGGACAGGGGGCGGGTATGGCTACACCTTC
d_call: TRBD1
v_call: TRBV11-2
j_call: TRBJ1-2
clone_size: once

cdr3_aa: CSVVETGVGYTF
cdr3_nt: TGCAGCGTTGTGGAGACAGGGGTTGGCTACACCTTC
d_call: TRBD1
v_call: TRBV29-1
j_call: TRBJ1-2
clone_size: .

cdr3_aa: CASSEGTGGWDGYTF
cdr3_nt: TGTGCCAGCAGCGAAGGGACAGGGGGATGGGATGGCTACACCTTC
d_call: TRBD1
v_call: TRBV7-9
j_call: TRBJ1-2
clone_size: once

cdr3_aa: CASSYGTGSSYEQYF
cdr3_nt: TGTGCCAGCAGCTACGGGACAGGGAGCTCCTACGAGCAGTACTTC
d_call: TRBD1
v_call: TRBV11-3
j_call: TRBJ2-7
clone_size: once

cdr3_aa: CASKHGQVGNSGANVLTF
cdr3_nt: TGTGCCAGCAAGCATGGACAGGTGGGGAACTCTGGGGCCAACGTCCTGACTTTC
d_call: TRBD1
v_call: TRBV6-9
j_call: TRBJ2-6
clone_size: .

cdr3_aa: CASKHQTGQYNSPLHF
cdr3_nt: TGTGCCAGTAAACATCAGACAGGCCAATATAATTCACCCCTCCACTTT
d_call: .
v_call: TRBV19
j_call: TRBJ1-6
clone_size: .

cdr3_aa: CASSPRDSNQPQHF
cdr3_nt: TGTGCCAGCAGCCCCAGGGATAGCAATCAGCCCCAGCATTTT
d_call: .
v_call: TRBV9
j_call: TRBJ1-5
clone_size: once

cdr3_aa: CASSQDFRPLHF
cdr3_nt: TGTGCCAGCAGCCAAGATTTTCGACCCCTCCACTTT
d_call: .
v_call: TRBV14
j_call: TRBJ1-6
clone_size: .